These 3 T cell receptor beta chains originate from one sample sequenced in a study of blood T cell repertoires in COVID-19. TCRdb keeps only in-frame clones here, not all; method: immunoSEQ multiplex PCR. The sample shows under 55,000 clones, 60% to 80% of them seen only once. The sample was PBMCs or T cells enriched from blood (not recorded which). These receptors were obtained from a woman in her forties or fifties with acute COVID-19.

This sequence joins TRBV15 and TRBJ1-2; D is undetermined. This CDR3 spans 13 amino acids. Germline CDR1 is LNHNV and CDR2 is YYDKDF (reference sequence). V dropped 0 bases and J dropped 7 bases, with 9 bases sitting between them. This chain's CDR3 is CATSRDNSIGYTF. The CDR3 DNA reads as TGTGCCACCAGCAGAGATAACAGCATTGGCTACACCTTC. The full variable domain, with the rest looked up from reference TRBV15 and TRBJ1-2, is DAMVIQNPRYQVTQFGKPVTLSCSQTLNHNVMYWYQQKSSQAPKLLFHYYDKDFNNEADTPDNFQSRRPNTSFCFLDIRSPGLGDTAMYLCATSRDNSIGYTFGSGTRLTVV.

Here the CDR3 reads CASREPGESYGYTF. Here the CDR3 DNA reads TGTGCCAGCAGAGAGCCGGGGGAGAGCTATGGCTACACCTTC. The rearrangement links TRBV2 to TRBJ1-2; TRBD1 might be the D (5 bases). Germline assignment: CDR1 SNHLY and CDR2 FYNNEI. V gave up 6 bases and J gave up 4 bases, with 15 bases separating them. The CDR3 extends over 14 amino acids.

The V gene is TRBV7-8, the J gene TRBJ1-4; D is possibly TRBD1 (5 bases). There are 16 residues in the CDR3. V lost 5 bases to trimming and J lost 4 bases, with 17 bases between them. From germline, CDR1 is SGHVS and CDR2 FQNEAQ. The DNA for the CDR3 is TGTGCCAGCAGCCCCCGGGGGGGGACGAATAATGAAAAACTGTTTTTT. Its translation is CASSPRGGTNNEKLFF.